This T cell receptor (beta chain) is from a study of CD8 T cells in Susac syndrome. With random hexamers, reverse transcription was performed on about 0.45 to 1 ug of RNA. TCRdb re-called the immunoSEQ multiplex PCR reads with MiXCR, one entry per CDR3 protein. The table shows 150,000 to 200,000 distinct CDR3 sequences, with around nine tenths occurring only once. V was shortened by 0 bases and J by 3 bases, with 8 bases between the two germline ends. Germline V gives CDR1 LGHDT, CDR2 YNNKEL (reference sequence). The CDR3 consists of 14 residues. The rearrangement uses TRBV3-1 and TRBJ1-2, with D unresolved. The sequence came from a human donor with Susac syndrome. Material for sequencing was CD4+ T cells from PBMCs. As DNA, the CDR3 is TGTGCCAGCAGCCAAGAAGCGGGTGACTATGGCTACACCTTC. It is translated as CASSQEAGDYGYTF.